The clone carrying this T cell receptor (beta chain) was picked up many times. This record comes from a study of CD8 T cells in ankylosing spondylitis. Researchers built TCR beta libraries using quantitative 5'-RACE with molecular barcodes. TCRdb passed the 5' RACE reads through MiXCR, listing each CDR3 protein once. The profile shows under 300,000 distinct CDR3 sequences, around a tenth of them singletons. Trimming removed 0 bases at V and 2 bases at J, with 9 bases between. The CDR3 totals 14 residues. Germline CDR1 SGHKS, CDR2 YYEKEE (reference sequence). Specimen: blood, either unsorted or a sorted T cell fraction (not recorded which). The J gene is TRBJ2-7, the V gene TRBV5-5, with D tentatively TRBD2 (5 bases). The TCR was taken from a male donor with ankylosing spondylitis or in good health (not recorded which). CDR3 residues: CASSLVIGTYEQYF. The CDR3 DNA is TGTGCCAGCAGCTTGGTCATCGGGACCTACGAGCAGTACTTC.